What follows is one T cell receptor (beta chain) and its context. This sample was included in a study of blood T cell repertoires in COVID-19. Whole-study context: Spain, Italy and the United States supplied samples that represented acute and convalescent COVID-19. Nucleic acid was either cDNA or gDNA, and it came from T cells, B-cell-depleted T cells, or PBMCs.

This CDR3 comprises 13 residues. Losses at the gene ends were 4 bases for V and 8 bases for J; bases not matched to a gene: 6. As handled by the study authors: Estimation of nucleated cell counts was performed using reference gene primer amplification. Using immunoSEQ multiplex PCR, the repertoire was profiled, and TCRdb retains in-frame clones only, with some absent. V and J calls and clone size come straight from that table; D and trimming were deduced from the DNA. This sample carries under 40,000 clones, more than 85% of them seen once, and the ten largest clones take less than 50%. This clonotype was sampled from a man between 60 and 70 years old with active or convalescent COVID-19. The gene calls are TRBV12-3 or TRBV12-4 and TRBJ1-2, with 8 bases fitting TRBD1. What was sequenced was peripheral blood. The CDR3 coding sequence is TGTGCCAGCAGTTCTACAGGGGGGGGAGGCTACACCTTC. It specifies CASSSTGGGGYTF.